This TCR beta chain is from a study of CD8+ T cells in alopecia areata. V lost 8 bases to trimming and J lost 0 bases; unmatched junction nucleotides: 8. CDR3 length: 16 residues. CDR1 MNHNY and CDR2 SVGAGI come from the germline V gene (reference sequence). This clone was counted a single time. The antigen is unknown. The study's findings and limits: Sequences from scalp samples also cover resident alphabeta T cells of normal skin. Higher clonality than in normal scalp was seen in lesional scalp, especially alopecia totalis/universalis.

Sequencing used cDNA as its template, made by extracting RNA and reverse transcribing it. The method was immunoSEQ multiplex PCR; TCRdb's version includes in-frame clones alone and lacks a portion of them. The data show 150,000 or so clones, around 87% seen once. The chain combines TRBV6-6 with TRBJ2-5; 11 bases fit TRBD2. The source was CD8+ T cells sorted from blood, collected at week 0. The origin of this receptor is a human donor with alopecia areata. The CDR3 coding sequence is TGTGCCAGCTCCATGGGGACTAGCGGTTACCAAGAGACCCAGTACTTC. Translating gives CASSMGTSGYQETQYF.